This TCR beta chain was profiled in a study of T cells in women clearing cervical HPV infection. Across the study: Only a few women had HLA typing results available.

With respect to this clone: Its matching antigen is unknown. The read halts 3 residues ahead of the CDR3 end, with the missing end drawn from the germline J gene.

Whole-study results and caveats: CIN3+ cases had significantly higher TCR repertoire richness than controls, but evenness did not differ. TRBV6-7 relative abundance averaged roughly 0.099% in cases and 0.15% to 0.2% in controls.

Using immunoSEQ multiplex PCR, the repertoire was profiled, and TCRdb retains in-frame clones only, with some absent. The sample table sets out approximately 35,000 clones. The CDR3 has 12 residues. Germline CDR1 reads SEHNR; CDR2 reads FQNEAQ (reference sequence). The sequenced sample consisted of blood buffy coat. This chain links TRBV7-9 with TRBJ2-4; tentative D call: TRBD1 (6 bases). The origin of this receptor is a woman between 18 and 70 years old with a cervical HPV16 infection that either progressed to CIN3+ or cleared (not recorded which). The CDR3 sequence is CASRAGTMGQYF. CDR3 bases read: TGTGCCAGCAGAGCTGGGACAATGGGT.